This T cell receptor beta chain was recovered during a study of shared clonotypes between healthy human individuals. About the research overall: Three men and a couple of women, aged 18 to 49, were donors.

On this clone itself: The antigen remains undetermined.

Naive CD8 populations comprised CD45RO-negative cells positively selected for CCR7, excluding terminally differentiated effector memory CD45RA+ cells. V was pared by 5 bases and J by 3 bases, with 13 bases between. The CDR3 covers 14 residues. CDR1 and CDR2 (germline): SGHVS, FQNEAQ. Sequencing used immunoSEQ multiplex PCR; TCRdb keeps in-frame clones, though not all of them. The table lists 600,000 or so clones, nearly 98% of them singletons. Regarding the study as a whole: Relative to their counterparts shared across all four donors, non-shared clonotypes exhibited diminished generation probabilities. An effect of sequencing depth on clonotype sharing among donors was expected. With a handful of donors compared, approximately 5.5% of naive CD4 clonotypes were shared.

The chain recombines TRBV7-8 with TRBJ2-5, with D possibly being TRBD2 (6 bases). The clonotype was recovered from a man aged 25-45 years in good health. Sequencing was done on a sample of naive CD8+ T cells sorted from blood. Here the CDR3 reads CASSPRLVEETQYF. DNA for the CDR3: TGTGCCAGCAGCCCTAGACTAGTCGAAGAGACCCAGTACTTC.